This T cell receptor beta chain was documented in a study of T cells in localized non-small cell lung cancer. Whole-study findings and limits: Uninvolved adjacent lung had higher T cell clonality than tumor and all other tissues. Sequence data derive from only one tumor region, so heterogeneity remains possible. In adjacent lung, a median roughly 60 of the top 100 tumor clones were found. Higher adjacent-lung clonality was associated with shorter survival.

Per germline, CDR1 SNHLY and CDR2 FYNNEI. The length of the CDR3 is 13 residues. Trimming stripped 4 bases from V and 7 bases from J, with 8 bases between. Generated by immunoSEQ multiplex PCR, the TCRdb table keeps only in-frame clones and is missing some. The table lists roughly 30,000 clones, 92% of them singletons, with roughly 4.1% in the top ten. This clone was recorded a few times. As yet, its antigen is unknown. J is TRBJ1-6 and V is TRBV2, with unresolved D. Sequencing used peripheral blood mononuclear cells, obtained before any cancer treatment. The sequence was obtained from a woman aged 40-70 years with stage III lung adenocarcinoma. The CDR3 DNA reads TGTGCCAGCAGTGTCGTTAGGAATTCACCCCTCCACTTT. Amino acids: CASSVVRNSPLHF.